One and the same sample provided the 13 T cell receptor beta chains below, sequenced in a study of T cell responses to AZD1222 COVID-19 vaccine. TCRdb's table, derived via immunoSEQ multiplex PCR, lists solely in-frame clones and lacks some. Among around 100,000 clones listed, roughly 91% were seen once. This specimen was peripheral blood, taken on day 0 of AZD1222 vaccination. All receptors derive from an adult in good health.

The chain carries TRBV9 and TRBJ2-3, with 9 bases matching TRBD2. The CDR3 length is 16 residues. V shed 0 bases, J shed 3 bases, and the junction held 5 bases outside the gene matches. CDR1 is SGDLS and CDR2 is YYNGEE in the germline V gene. The CDR3 nucleotides are TGTGCCAGCAGCGTAGGGGTGCGGGAGGGGACAGATACGCAGTATTTT. It specifies CASSVGVREGTDTQYF.

DNA for the CDR3: TGTGCCAGCAGCGGGGGACTAGCGGGAGTGAATGAGCAGTTCTTC. Its translation: CASSGGLAGVNEQFF. This chain uses TRBV9 with TRBJ2-1; 14 nucleotides line up with TRBD2. The CDR3 runs to 15 residues. After removal of 3 bases from V and 7 bases from J, the junction contained 3 bases not matched to a gene. From germline, CDR1 is SGDLS and CDR2 YYNGEE.

The chain has TRBV28 and TRBJ2-5; possible D gene TRBD1, 6 bases. Between the trimmed V and J ends, which lost 7 bases and 6 bases, there was a span of 15 bases. In germline, CDR1 is MDHEN, CDR2 SYDVKM. The CDR3 is made up of 13 amino acids. CDR3 residues: CASTLQGVQTQYF. CDR3 bases: TGTGCCAGCACATTACAGGGAGTTCAGACCCAGTACTTC.

The chain joins TRBV6-5 to TRBJ2-3, with D perhaps TRBD1 (5 bases). CDR1 MNHEY and CDR2 SVGAGI come from the germline V gene. V was pared by 5 bases and J by 5 bases, with 14 bases between. CDR3 length equals 14 residues. CDR3 sequence reads: CASSIRTQGDTQYF. For the CDR3, the DNA is TGTGCCAGCAGTATCAGGACGCAGGGAGATACGCAGTATTTT.

The chain joins TRBV28 to TRBJ1-3; D remains ambiguous. With 11 bases removed from V and 6 bases from J, the gap between germline ends came to 17 bases. Germline V CDR1 and CDR2: MDHEN, SYDVKM. The CDR3 has 13 amino acids. CDR3 residues: CASLWGGENTIYF. The CDR3 DNA sequence: TGTGCCTCCTTGTGGGGTGGCGAAAACACCATATATTTT.

This clone has a handful of counts. The chain combines TRBV30 with TRBJ1-4; D might be TRBD1 (6 bases). Trimming left V 5 bases short and J 3 bases short, with 19 bases between. The CDR3 loop spans 16 amino acids. CDR1 is GTSNPN and CDR2 is SVGIG in the germline V gene (reference sequence). Here the CDR3 reads CAWDQGKHTANEKLFF. The DNA of the CDR3 is TGTGCCTGGGATCAGGGGAAGCATACCGCTAATGAAAAACTGTTTTTT.

The chain couples TRBV11-2 to TRBJ2-7, with 13 bases that match TRBD2. Looked up from germline, CDR1 is SGHAT and CDR2 is FQNNGV. The CDR3 loop spans 14 amino acids. V lost 5 bases to trimming and J lost 6 bases; unmatched junction nucleotides: 4. The CDR3 nucleotides read TGTGCCAGCAGCACGGGACTAGCGGGAAGCGAGCAGTACTTC. Translated: CASSTGLAGSEQYF. Using reference TRBV11-2 and TRBJ2-7 for the parts outside the CDR3, the full variable domain is EAGVAQSPRYKIIEKRQSVAFWCNPISGHATLYWYQQILGQGPKLLIQFQNNGVVDDSQLPKDRFSAERLKGVDSTLKIQPAKLEDSAVYLCASSTGLAGSEQYFGPGTRLTVT.

This clone has just a few counts. The rearrangement joins TRBV9 to TRBJ2-7; TRBD2 aligns across 10 bases. CDR3 length equals 15 residues. J lost 3 bases, V lost 2 bases, and 5 bases had no gene match. Germline-derived CDR1 and CDR2 are SGDLS and YYNGEE. CDR3 DNA sequence: TGTGCCAGCAGCGTTGCGGGGACTAGCGTCTACGAGCAGTACTTC. Amino acids: CASSVAGTSVYEQYF.

The gene calls are TRBV5-1 and TRBJ2-7, with 11 positions matching TRBD2. V dropped 1 base and J dropped 5; count of bases not matched to a gene: 8. Germline CDR1 reads SGHRS; CDR2 reads YFSETQ. This CDR3 has 16 amino acids. CDR3 sequence reads: CASSLSSGRFANEQYF. The CDR3, as DNA: TGCGCCAGCAGCTTGTCTAGCGGGAGGTTCGCCAACGAGCAGTACTTC.

The chain recombines TRBV9 with TRBJ1-1, with D possibly TRBD1 on 6 matching bases. The CDR3 is 14 amino acids. From germline, CDR1 is SGDLS and CDR2 YYNGEE. The V and J ends lost 3 bases and 1 base respectively, with 10 bases between them. CDR3 nucleotide sequence: TGTGCCAGCAGCGCGGGACACGGGAACACTGAAGCTTTCTTT. Encoded protein: CASSAGHGNTEAFF. The variable domain in full, completed from reference TRBV9 and TRBJ1-1, reads DSGVTQTPKHLITATGQRVTLRCSPRSGDLSVYWYQQSLDQGLQFLIQYYNGEERAKGNILERFSAQQFPDLHSELNLSSLELGDSALYFCASSAGHGNTEAFFGQGTRLTVV.

The chain employs TRBV30 and TRBJ1-1; D unresolved. Trimming took 4 bases from V and 5 from J, leaving 17 bases between them. Per germline, CDR1 GTSNPN and CDR2 SVGIG (reference sequence). CDR3 length: 14 residues. CDR3 region: CAWTKVRLGTEAFF. CDR3 DNA sequence: TGTGCCTGGACAAAAGTAAGATTAGGGACTGAAGCTTTCTTT.

This chain links TRBV11-2 with TRBJ1-3; D is possibly TRBD1 (5 bases). V was trimmed by 5 bases and J by 6 bases, leaving 23 bases between them. The germline V gene has CDR1 SGHAT and CDR2 FQNNGV. The CDR3 sequence is 17 residues long. In nucleotides, the CDR3 is TGTGCCAGCAGCCTATCCGGGGGGGGTCACCGGGAAAACACCATATATTTT. It is translated as CASSLSGGGHRENTIYF.

This chain connects TRBV28 to TRBJ1-5; TRBD1 aligns across 7 bases. This CDR3 has 15 amino acids. Per the germline V gene, CDR1 is MDHEN and CDR2 is SYDVKM. V shed 3 bases and J 9 bases; nucleotides not matched to a gene: 11. CDR3 sequence (DNA): TGTGCCAGCAGTTTGGGGACAGTCCCCCCGCCGCCCCAGCATTTT. Protein sequence: CASSLGTVPPPPQHF.